This paragraph reports one T cell receptor (beta chain). Its matching antigen is unknown. This sample was included in a study of OX40 agonist ivuxolimab in advanced cancers. Looking at the study overall: At 0.01 to 10 mg/kg, ivuxolimab was administered intravenously to patients every 2 weeks. Subjects had a mean age of roughly 60 years, with a range of roughly 20 to 79; less than 90% were male. Eligibility rules accepted prior anti-PD-1, anti-PD-L1 or anti-CTLA-4 therapy, and around 44% had some. Study findings and constraints: Among the nonresponders, some also had low normalized T-cell clonal expansion.

Data came from immunoSEQ multiplex PCR; TCRdb stores just in-frame clones and leaves some out. The profile shows fewer than 100,000 clones, roughly 93% of them singletons. J was trimmed by 7 bases and V by 3 bases; bases with no gene match: 11. Germline V CDR1 and CDR2: LGHNA, YSLEER. This CDR3 has 17 residues. This TCR came from an adult with an advanced solid tumor such as melanoma, head and neck, liver or kidney cancer. This sample comprised CD4+ or CD8+ T cells sorted from blood, obtained in a trial of the OX40 agonist ivuxolimab. The chain links TRBV4-3 to TRBJ2-1, with 11 bases identical to TRBD2. This CDR3 reads CASSQILAGGPRNEQFF. DNA of the CDR3: TGCGCCAGCAGCCAGATCTTAGCGGGAGGGCCCAGGAATGAGCAGTTCTTC.